One sample yielded the 32 T cell receptor beta chains listed below, sequenced in a study of blood T cell repertoires in COVID-19. Sequencing used immunoSEQ multiplex PCR; TCRdb keeps in-frame clones, though not all of them. This table has about 200,000 clones, about nine tenths appearing once. Sequenced input: peripheral blood. These receptors were collected from a woman in her fifties or sixties with acute or convalescent COVID-19.

V and J are TRBV6-5 and TRBJ1-6; possibly TRBD1 for D (6 bases). From germline, CDR1 is MNHEY and CDR2 SVGAGI. The CDR3 totals 15 residues. V was trimmed by 6 bases and J by 6 bases, leaving 15 bases between them. The CDR3 nucleotides read TGTGCCAGCAGCAGACGACAGGATGTTAATTCACCCCTCCACTTT. It yields the protein CASSRRQDVNSPLHF.

This clone has only a few counts. The rearrangement joins TRBV19 to TRBJ1-6; 9 bases map to TRBD1. Germline V gene lookup returns CDR1 LNHDA and CDR2 SQIVND (reference sequence). V shed 9 bases, J shed 5 bases, and the junction held 5 bases outside the gene matches. The CDR3 loop spans 14 amino acids. CDR3 in amino acids: CASQTGGNNSPLHF. For the CDR3, the DNA is TGTGCCAGCCAGACAGGGGGTAATAATTCACCCCTCCACTTT.

The rearrangement links TRBV30 to TRBJ2-7, with 8 bases fitting TRBD2. CDR1 and CDR2 from the germline V gene are GTSNPN and SVGIG (reference sequence). The V gene end was trimmed by 5 bases and the J gene end by 7 bases; junction bases not matched to a gene: 16. The length of the CDR3 is 15 residues. Here the CDR3 DNA reads TGTGCCTGGGACAGAGGGGGGTTAGCGGGGTCGGAGCAGTACTTC. Translating it yields CAWDRGGLAGSEQYF.

This clone was detected a few times. This chain links TRBV2 with TRBJ2-6, with 7 bases that match TRBD1. CDR3 size: 18 residues. V lost 2 bases and J lost 0; bases outside the gene matches: 7. Germline lookup yields CDR1 SNHLY and CDR2 FYNNEI. The CDR3 loop is CASSERQGGISGANVLTF. The DNA of the CDR3 is TGTGCCAGCAGTGAAAGACAGGGTGGCATCTCTGGGGCCAACGTCCTGACTTTC.

This clone was detected only once. J is TRBJ1-2 and V is TRBV7-2; 9 nucleotides align to TRBD1. Germline CDR1 reads SGHTA; CDR2 reads FQGNSA. The CDR3 is 13 amino acids. J was trimmed by 8 bases and V by 5 bases; bases with no gene match: 6. CDR3 DNA sequence: TGTGCCAGCAGCGGACAGGGGCCGGGGGGCTACACCTTC. Its translation: CASSGQGPGGYTF.

The genes are TRBV13 and TRBJ1-6; tentatively, D is TRBD1 (6 bases). The germline CDR1 and CDR2 sequences are PRHDT and FYEKMQ (reference sequence). The V end lost 0 bases, the J end lost 6 bases, and 12 bases lay between the germline ends. The CDR3 is made up of 16 amino acids. The CDR3 sequence is CASSLGSGGGNSPLHF. CDR3 sequence (DNA): TGTGCCAGCAGCTTAGGATCTGGGGGCGGTAATTCACCCCTCCACTTT.

The chain has TRBV6-5 and TRBJ1-1; a possible D gene is TRBD1 (6 bases). This CDR3 is built from 15 residues. Trimming took off 8 bases at V and 3 bases at J, with 19 bases between the two ends. Germline values: CDR1 MNHEY, CDR2 SVGAGI. The DNA of the CDR3 is TGTGCCAGCCTTATAGGGGGGGGGCAGGACACTGAAGCTTTCTTT. This encodes CASLIGGGQDTEAFF.

The chain employs TRBV6-2 or TRBV6-3 and TRBJ2-7; perhaps TRBD1 as D (5 bases). There are 18 residues in the CDR3. The ends were cut back, 2 bases at V and 5 bases at J, with 25 bases in the middle. Germline CDR1 is MNHEY and CDR2 is SVGEGT. DNA of the CDR3: TGTGCCAGCAGTTACGCCCTTTCCAGGGATGGGCGGAACCACGAGCAGTACTTC. It translates to CASSYALSRDGRNHEQYF.

The rearrangement links TRBV6-5 to TRBJ2-3; tentatively, D is TRBD2 (6 bases). CDR1 MNHEY and CDR2 SVGAGI come from the germline V gene. V was pared by 6 bases and J by 5 bases, with 9 bases between. The length of the CDR3 is 12 residues. The CDR3: CASRFGGDTQYF. The DNA for the CDR3 is TGTGCCAGCAGGTTCGGGGGAGATACGCAGTATTTT.

This clone occurred a few times. V and J are TRBV18 and TRBJ1-4, with D unclear. Germline CDR1 and CDR2: KGHSH and LQKENI. Trimming shortened V by 3 bases and J by 7 bases, and 3 bases separated the two germline ends. CDR3 size: 11 residues. Here the CDR3 reads CASSPSEKLFF. CDR3 DNA: TGTGCCAGCTCACCCTCTGAAAAACTGTTTTTT.

CDR3 DNA sequence: TGTGCCAGCAGCTTTATAGTAGCGGGAGGAGGAGAGACCCAGTACTTC. This gives the protein CASSFIVAGGGETQYF. This sequence joins TRBV11-2 and TRBJ2-5; TRBD2 aligns across 10 bases. CDR3 length equals 16 residues. Germline V gives CDR1 SGHAT, CDR2 FQNNGV. The J segment lost 4 bases and the V segment lost 3 bases, leaving 8 bases of the junction unmatched. The whole variable domain, remainder taken from reference TRBV11-2 and TRBJ2-5, is EAGVAQSPRYKIIEKRQSVAFWCNPISGHATLYWYQQILGQGPKLLIQFQNNGVVDDSQLPKDRFSAERLKGVDSTLKIQPAKLEDSAVYLCASSFIVAGGGETQYFGPGTRLLVL.

This rearrangement joins TRBV7-8 to TRBJ2-1; 7 positions agree with TRBD2. With V trimmed by 4 bases and J by 8 bases, 11 bases remained unmatched. The germline V gene encodes CDR1 SGHVS and CDR2 FQNEAQ. This CDR3 has 15 amino acids. This CDR3 is CASSSEGGLGDEQFF. The CDR3 DNA reads as TGTGCCAGCAGCTCAGAGGGAGGGCTAGGTGATGAGCAGTTCTTC. The full variable domain, rest sourced from reference TRBV7-8 and TRBJ2-1, is GAGVSQSPRYKVAKRGQDVALRCDPISGHVSLFWYQQALGQGPEFLTYFQNEAQLDKSGLPSDRFFAERPEGSVSTLKIQRTQQEDSAVYLCASSSEGGLGDEQFFGPGTRLTVL.

This chain joins TRBV11-2 and TRBJ1-2, with 10 bases matching TRBD1. V shed 5 bases, J shed 7 bases, and the junction held 10 bases outside the gene matches. The germline CDR1 and CDR2 sequences are SGHAT and FQNNGV. This CDR3 is 15 amino acids long. DNA for the CDR3: TGTGCCAGCAGCCGGGGTGGGGACAGGGGATCTGGCTACACCTTC. It yields the protein CASSRGGDRGSGYTF.

J is TRBJ2-7 and V is TRBV6-6, with TRBD2 identical over 13 bases. The CDR3 has 15 amino acids. Germline V lookup: CDR1 MNHNY, CDR2 SVGAGI (reference sequence). The V gene end was trimmed by 2 bases and the J gene end by 7 bases; junction bases not matched to a gene: 5. The CDR3, as DNA: TGTGCCAGCAGTTACGGGACTAGCGGGGTCATGGAGCAGTACTTC. It is translated as CASSYGTSGVMEQYF.

In its sample, this clone was seen a few times. This chain connects TRBV2 to TRBJ2-1; no clear D. Germline V CDR1 and CDR2: SNHLY, FYNNEI. With 3 bases removed from V and 4 bases from J, the gap between germline ends came to 13 bases. The CDR3 loop spans 15 amino acids. CDR3 nucleotide sequence: TGTGCCAGCAGTGAGGAGCTAGAACAATACAATGAGCAGTTCTTC. Protein product: CASSEELEQYNEQFF.

The V call is TRBV18, the J call TRBJ2-7; 9 bases align to TRBD1. The germline gives CDR1 KGHSH, CDR2 LQKENI. CDR3 length: 15 amino acids. V lost 3 bases, J lost 4 bases, and 7 bases stayed unmatched. CDR3 DNA sequence: TGTGCCAGCTCACCTCCGGGACAGGGTAGATACGAGCAGTACTTC. Translated, it gives CASSPPGQGRYEQYF.

The V call is TRBV6-5, the J call TRBJ2-2; 10 nucleotides align to TRBD2. Germline-derived CDR1 and CDR2 are MNHEY and SVGAGI. CDR3 size: 16 residues. V lost 4 bases to trimming and J lost 5 bases; unmatched junction nucleotides: 7. The CDR3 DNA reads as TGTGCCAGCAGTTCCCTAGCGGGAGTGGAGACCGGGGAGCTGTTTTTT. Amino acids: CASSSLAGVETGELFF.

The J gene is TRBJ2-3, the V gene TRBV9; D is possibly TRBD1 (5 bases). CDR3 length: 14 residues. Trimming pared 2 bases from V and 4 bases from J, leaving 11 bases between. Germline V lookup: CDR1 SGDLS, CDR2 YYNGEE. This CDR3 reads CASSVLVRADTQYF. CDR3 nucleotides: TGTGCCAGCAGCGTGCTGGTCAGGGCAGATACGCAGTATTTT. Drawing the rest from reference TRBV9 and TRBJ2-3, the complete variable domain is DSGVTQTPKHLITATGQRVTLRCSPRSGDLSVYWYQQSLDQGLQFLIQYYNGEERAKGNILERFSAQQFPDLHSELNLSSLELGDSALYFCASSVLVRADTQYFGPGTRLTVL.

The chain employs TRBV11-3 and TRBJ2-1; D gene uncertain. Germline values: CDR1 SGHNT, CDR2 YENEEA. The CDR3 sequence is 16 residues long. Trimming removed 5 bases from V and 0 bases from J, with 14 bases in between. The CDR3 DNA reads as TGTGCCAGCAGCATTCTATCCCTGAGCTCCTACAATGAGCAGTTCTTC. It is translated as CASSILSLSSYNEQFF.

The rearrangement joins TRBV10-2 to TRBJ1-3, with D hard to call. The CDR3 spans 13 residues. Trimming took off 5 bases at V and 4 bases at J, with 9 bases between the two ends. CDR1 WSHSY and CDR2 SAAADI come from the germline V gene. DNA for the CDR3: TGCGCCAGCAGTAGCGGGATCGGAAACACCATATATTTT. Protein: CASSSGIGNTIYF.

CDR3 nucleotides: TGTGCCACCAGAGGGGGAGACGGCACTGAAGCTTTCTTT. Translating it yields CATRGGDGTEAFF. The chain carries TRBV24-1 and TRBJ1-1; TRBD1 is a possible D gene (6 bases). The V end was cut by 7 bases, the J end by 4 bases, with 12 bases between. The germline V gene encodes CDR1 KGHDR and CDR2 SFDVKD. This CDR3 contains 13 residues.

V and J are TRBV29-1 and TRBJ2-4; 13 nucleotides match TRBD2. V trimming: 6 bases; J trimming: 2 bases; junction bases outside the gene matches: 4. The CDR3 runs 15 residues. CDR1 is SQVTM, CDR2 ANQGSEA, per germline. In DNA form, the CDR3 reads TGCAGCGTACGGGGACTAGCGGGAACCAAAAACATTCAGTACTTC. It codes for CSVRGLAGTKNIQYF.

The chain joins TRBV7-2 to TRBJ2-7; TRBD2 is a possible D gene (5 bases). Germline V gene sequence: CDR1 SGHTA, CDR2 FQGNSA. The CDR3 spans 15 residues. The V end was cut by 5 bases, the J end by 3 bases, with 17 bases between. Here the CDR3 DNA reads TGTGCCAGCAGCCTATCGGGCCGGGGATTCTACGAGCAGTACTTC. Translated, it gives CASSLSGRGFYEQYF.

The chain recombines TRBV2 with TRBJ1-4, with 9 nucleotides matching TRBD1. The germline gives CDR1 SNHLY, CDR2 FYNNEI. This CDR3 has 14 amino acids. J lost 6 bases, V lost 5 bases, and 4 bases had no gene match. CDR3 in DNA: TGTGCCAGCAGTACCGGGACAGGGCATGAAAAACTGTTTTTT. Its translation is CASSTGTGHEKLFF.

CDR3 loop: CASSHPGQQSYEQYF. The DNA for the CDR3 is TGTGCCAGCAGTCATCCGGGACAGCAAAGCTACGAGCAGTACTTC. The chain links TRBV6-6 to TRBJ2-7, with 7 nucleotides matching TRBD1. Losses at the gene ends were 5 bases for V and 3 bases for J; bases not matched to a gene: 10. This CDR3 spans 15 amino acids. CDR1 MNHNY and CDR2 SVGAGI come from the germline V gene (reference sequence).

The chain has TRBV10-2 and TRBJ1-2; the match to TRBD1 covers 7 bases. The CDR3 has 15 residues. J gave up 4 bases and V 3 bases, and 8 bases lay outside the gene matches. CDR1 and CDR2 (germline): WSHSY, SAAADI. The CDR3 nucleotides read TGCGCCAGCAGTGAAAATTTCGACAGGGCCTATGGCTACACCTTC. Its protein product is CASSENFDRAYGYTF.

V usage is TRBV11-3 and J usage is TRBJ2-7; the D gene is possibly TRBD1 (6 bases). V shed 4 bases and J shed 0 bases, with 10 bases lying between them. Germline V gene data show CDR1 as SGHNT and CDR2 as YENEEA. The CDR3 has 14 residues. CDR3: CASSYRQASYEQYF. Here the CDR3 DNA reads TGTGCCAGCAGCTATCGACAGGCCTCCTACGAGCAGTACTTC.

This clone was detected only a few times. The chain is built from TRBV7-2 and TRBJ2-7, with D possibly matching TRBD2 (5 bases). The germline gives CDR1 SGHTA, CDR2 FQGNSA. The CDR3 totals 14 residues. Trimming left V 1 base short and J 2 bases short, with 9 bases between. The CDR3 DNA reads as TGTGCCAGCAGCTTAGGCGGACTGCCCTACGAGCAGTACTTC. Amino acid sequence: CASSLGGLPYEQYF.

A few counts support this clone. The CDR3 nucleotides are TGTGCCAGCAGCCCCGAGGAGCTACCTAACTATGGCTACACCTTC. This codes for CASSPEELPNYGYTF. The chain combines TRBV9 with TRBJ1-2; D is uncertain. V lost 4 bases and J 0 bases, leaving 13 bases between the germline ends. CDR1 and CDR2 (germline): SGDLS, YYNGEE. This CDR3 comprises 15 residues.

The V gene is TRBV4-3, the J gene TRBJ1-2; possibly TRBD1 for D (6 bases). Trimming left V 1 base short and J 7 bases short, with 16 bases between. CDR3 length: 15 residues. Germline V CDR1 and CDR2: LGHNA, YSLEER. CDR3: CASSQGQAGALGYTF. The CDR3 DNA is TGCGCCAGCAGCCAAGGTCAAGCAGGGGCTCTTGGCTACACCTTC.

J is TRBJ1-3 and V is TRBV5-1, with D unclear. The germline V and J ends were trimmed by 0 bases and 0 bases, with 7 bases remaining between them. CDR3 size: 15 residues. Per germline, CDR1 SGHRS and CDR2 YFSETQ. The CDR3 sequence is CASSLDDFSGNTIYF. In DNA form, the CDR3 reads TGCGCCAGCAGCTTGGACGACTTCTCTGGAAACACCATATATTTT.

The CDR3 loop reads CASSVEGGSGYTF. CDR3 DNA sequence: TGTGCCAGCAGCGTAGAGGGGGGGTCTGGCTACACCTTC. The chain links TRBV9 to TRBJ1-2; possibly TRBD1 for D (6 bases). Trimming stripped 0 bases from V and 7 bases from J, with 10 bases between. The CDR3 has 13 residues. Germline CDR1 is SGDLS and CDR2 is YYNGEE.